This passage covers 23 T cell receptor beta chains from one sample sequenced in a study of T cells in Graves' hyperthyroidism and ophthalmopathy. Amplified regions were TCR beta CDR3 sequences from RNA transcripts. During a first-round RT-PCR of the TCR CDR3, the HTBI primer set was used. Each CDR3 protein is one row after TCRdb ran MiXCR on the multiplex PCR reads. The sample holds roughly 360,000 distinct CDR3 sequences; roughly 13% are singletons and the top ten take more than 20%. The sample was blood. These receptors were obtained from a man aged 30 to 45 with Graves' hyperthyroidism that later progressed to Graves' ophthalmopathy.

This clonotype was detected a few times. DNA for the CDR3: TGTGCCAGCACCGAACGACAGGGGGCCAACACTGAAGCTTTCTTT. Amino acids: CASTERQGANTEAFF. V and J are TRBV7-6 and TRBJ1-1; 10 nucleotides match TRBD1. CDR1 and CDR2 (germline): SGHVS, FNYEAQ. V trimming: 7 bases; J trimming: 2 bases; junction bases outside the gene matches: 7. The CDR3 has 15 amino acids.

The chain employs TRBV9 and TRBJ2-7, with no clear D. The V end lost 10 bases, the J end lost 2 bases, and 10 bases lay between the germline ends. Germline CDR1 and CDR2: SGDLS and YYNGEE. The CDR3 is made up of 11 amino acids. The CDR3 DNA sequence: TGTGCCGGGCTCGCCCCCTACGAGCAGTACTTC. Encoded protein: CAGLAPYEQYF.

In its sample, this clonotype was seen many times. The J gene is TRBJ2-2, the V gene TRBV6-5; no definite D call. V was clipped by 2 bases and J by 4 bases, with 8 bases between them. This CDR3 is built from 14 residues. Germline V gene lookup returns CDR1 MNHEY and CDR2 SVGAGI. DNA for the CDR3: TGTGCCAGCAGTTACACCTTTGGCACCGGGGAGCTGTTTTTT. Protein: CASSYTFGTGELFF.

The chain carries TRBV10-3 and TRBJ1-2; 9 bases match TRBD1. This CDR3 region has 16 residues. In germline, CDR1 is ENHRY, CDR2 SYGVKD. V lost 0 bases and J lost 8; bases outside the gene matches: 10. The CDR3 bases are TGTGCCATCAGTGAGTCGGCCTCCGGACAGGGGATGGGCTACACCTTC. It is translated as CAISESASGQGMGYTF.

This clonotype was picked up many times. The chain links TRBV28 to TRBJ2-7; 8 bases align to TRBD1. This CDR3 comprises 15 residues. The J segment lost 0 bases and the V segment lost 3 bases, leaving 4 bases of the junction unmatched. Looked up from germline, CDR1 is MDHEN and CDR2 is SYDVKM. CDR3 in amino acids: CASSFGTGLSYEQYF. DNA for the CDR3: TGTGCCAGCAGTTTCGGGACAGGTCTCTCCTACGAGCAGTACTTC.

This clonotype has a handful of counts. The V and J genes are TRBV28 and TRBJ2-3; 9 bases fit TRBD1. The V segment lost 3 bases and the J segment 2 bases; nucleotides outside the gene matches: 9. CDR1 and CDR2 (germline): MDHEN, SYDVKM. There are 17 residues in the CDR3. The chain's CDR3 is CASSFTGGVSPTDTQYF. DNA of the CDR3: TGTGCCAGCAGTTTTACAGGGGGCGTTTCCCCCACAGATACGCAGTATTTT.

This clonotype was observed at least ten times. This chain joins TRBV12-3 or TRBV12-4 and TRBJ1-1; 7 positions match TRBD1. The V and J ends lost 6 bases and 4 bases, in that order; junction bases with no gene match: 5. The length of the CDR3 is 13 residues. CDR3 residues: CASRLAGGTEAFF. Written as DNA, the CDR3 is TGTGCCAGCAGGCTCGCAGGGGGCACTGAAGCTTTCTTT.

This clonotype was detected only a few times. The chain is built from TRBV10-3 and TRBJ2-2; 8 bases are shared with TRBD1. The J segment lost 6 bases and the V segment lost 10 bases, leaving 1 base of the junction unmatched. In germline, CDR1 is ENHRY, CDR2 SYGVKD. The CDR3 consists of 11 residues. CDR3 sequence (DNA): TGTGCCACGACAGGGGCCGGGGAGCTGTTTTTT. Amino acid sequence: CATTGAGELFF.

This chain connects TRBV7-3 to TRBJ2-3; TRBD2 is a possible D gene (5 bases). The CDR3 runs to 13 residues. V was trimmed by 11 bases and J by 0 bases, leaving 12 bases between them. Germline values: CDR1 SGHTA, CDR2 FQGTGA. CDR3 nucleotides: TGTGCCCGTGTGGGAGCGAGCACAGATACGCAGTATTTT. As protein: CARVGASTDTQYF. The whole variable domain, filled in from reference TRBV7-3 and TRBJ2-3, reads GAGVSQTPSNKVTEKGKYVELRCDPISGHTALYWYRQSLGQGPEFLIYFQGTGAADDSGLPNDRFFAVRPEGSVSTLKIQRTERGDSAVYLCARVGASTDTQYFGPGTRLTVL.

This clonotype turned up a few times. The chain employs TRBV15 and TRBJ2-2; 13 nucleotides agree with TRBD2. The CDR3 runs to 16 residues. Germline CDR1 and CDR2: LNHNV and YYDKDF (reference sequence). The J segment lost 7 bases and the V segment lost 5 bases, leaving 7 bases of the junction unmatched. For the CDR3, the DNA is TGTGCCACCAGCCGCAGACTAGCGGGGGGCATCGGGGAGCTGTTTTTT. It is translated as CATSRRLAGGIGELFF.

This clonotype was seen only a few times. This rearrangement joins TRBV7-9 to TRBJ2-1; 7 nucleotides match TRBD2. J was trimmed by 8 bases and V by 3 bases; bases with no gene match: 7. Germline V gives CDR1 SEHNR, CDR2 FQNEAQ (reference sequence). The CDR3 is 14 residues long. The CDR3 sequence: CASSFELARDEQFF. The DNA of the CDR3 is TGTGCCAGCAGCTTTGAACTAGCGCGGGATGAGCAGTTCTTC.

This clonotype was seen a few times. V usage is TRBV5-1 and J usage is TRBJ1-3, with D perhaps TRBD1 (6 bases). The germline V gene has CDR1 SGHRS and CDR2 YFSETQ. The CDR3 sequence is 14 residues long. Trimming stripped 3 bases from V and 0 bases from J, with 7 bases between. The CDR3 is CASSSDSSGNTIYF. CDR3 nucleotides: TGCGCCAGCAGCTCGGACAGCTCTGGAAACACCATATATTTT.

This clonotype was detected many times. This sequence joins TRBV6-1 and TRBJ2-7, with TRBD1 matching 8 bases. With 5 bases clipped from V and 2 bases from J, the junction kept 5 bases outside the gene matches. Germline V lookup: CDR1 MNHNS, CDR2 SASEGT. CDR3 length: 14 amino acids. The CDR3 coding sequence is TGTGCCAGCAGTTCTGTGGACAGGGCCTACGAGCAGTACTTC. Protein: CASSSVDRAYEQYF.

This clonotype occurred many times. The rearrangement joins TRBV12-3 or TRBV12-4 to TRBJ1-1, with 9 bases lining up with TRBD1. The CDR3 length is 14 residues. V shed 6 bases and J 6 bases; nucleotides not matched to a gene: 8. CDR3 sequence: CASRRDRATSEAFF. CDR3 DNA sequence: TGTGCCAGCAGGAGGGACAGGGCCACGTCTGAAGCTTTCTTT.

Many counts were recorded for this clonotype. The gene calls are TRBV6-1 and TRBJ2-5, with D hard to call. Germline V lookup: CDR1 MNHNS, CDR2 SASEGT. This CDR3 is built from 13 residues. V was cut by 5 bases and J by 3 bases, with 10 bases left in between. CDR3 loop: CASSQTWKETQYF. As DNA, the CDR3 is TGTGCCAGCAGTCAAACATGGAAAGAGACCCAGTACTTC.

Ten or more counts support this clonotype. The chain employs TRBV7-8 and TRBJ1-5, with D possibly TRBD1 on 6 matching bases. CDR1 is SGHVS, CDR2 FQNEAQ, per germline. The germline V and J ends were trimmed by 2 bases and 3 bases, with 11 bases remaining between them. The CDR3 totals 15 residues. CDR3 DNA sequence: TGTGCCAGCAGCTTAATACAGGGACCCAATCAGCCCCAGCATTTT. It yields the protein CASSLIQGPNQPQHF.

The chain joins TRBV7-9 to TRBJ1-2, with D unresolved. Germline-derived CDR1 and CDR2 are SEHNR and FQNEAQ (reference sequence). Trimming cost V 5 bases and J 4 bases, with 8 bases left between them. The CDR3 is 12 residues long. CDR3 nucleotides: TGTGCCAGCAGCCGGGAACTCTATGGCTACACCTTC. Its protein is CASSRELYGYTF.

The chain carries TRBV5-1 and TRBJ2-1; tentatively, D is TRBD2 (5 bases). In germline, CDR1 is SGHRS, CDR2 YFSETQ. The CDR3 extends over 15 amino acids. Deletions cut 4 bases from V and 1 base from J, with 12 bases between. The CDR3: CASSPDGESYNEQFF. Here the CDR3 DNA reads TGCGCCAGCAGCCCGGACGGGGAGTCCTACAATGAGCAGTTCTTC.

At least ten counts were recorded for this clonotype. The chain combines TRBV28 with TRBJ1-5; D not certain. The CDR3 runs to 17 residues. V lost 1 base and J 0 bases, leaving 13 bases between the germline ends. CDR1 and CDR2 from the germline V gene are MDHEN and SYDVKM. The CDR3 protein is CASSLSLGGYSNQPQHF. CDR3 nucleotides: TGTGCCAGCAGTTTATCCCTGGGAGGATATAGCAATCAGCCCCAGCATTTT.

Many counts were recorded for this clonotype. The chain is built from TRBV28 and TRBJ2-1, with D perhaps TRBD2 (6 bases). The V gene's germline CDR1 is MDHEN and CDR2 SYDVKM. The CDR3 is made up of 15 amino acids. With 2 bases removed from V and 7 bases from J, the gap between germline ends came to 15 bases. The CDR3 DNA reads as TGTGCCAGCAGTTTAACTAGCTCTTCGATGAATGAGCAGTTCTTC. Translation gives CASSLTSSSMNEQFF.

This clonotype occurred many times. V is TRBV27 and J is TRBJ1-5; possibly TRBD1 for D (6 bases). Germline V gives CDR1 MNHEY, CDR2 SMNVEV (reference sequence). The CDR3 covers 15 residues. V gave up 0 bases and J gave up 1 base, with 7 bases separating them. The CDR3 region is CASSLSTGSNQPQHF. The CDR3 DNA reads TGTGCCAGCAGTTTATCGACAGGAAGCAATCAGCCCCAGCATTTT.

V is TRBV5-1 and J is TRBJ2-7; 9 bases fit TRBD1. The CDR3 runs to 13 residues. With V trimmed by 1 base and J by 6 bases, 2 bases remained unmatched. In germline, CDR1 is SGHRS, CDR2 YFSETQ. The CDR3 region is CASSLLQGAEQYF. The CDR3 DNA reads as TGCGCCAGCAGCTTGTTACAGGGGGCCGAGCAGTACTTC.

In this sample, this clonotype turned up many times. The CDR3 sequence is CASSFSTGYNQPQHF. The CDR3 DNA sequence: TGTGCCAGCAGCTTCTCGACCGGGTACAATCAGCCCCAGCATTTT. The chain recombines TRBV7-9 with TRBJ1-5; D ambiguous. This CDR3 comprises 15 residues. Per the germline V gene, CDR1 is SEHNR and CDR2 is FQNEAQ (reference sequence). V was cut by 3 bases and J by 3 bases, with 12 bases left in between.